The rows below give T cell receptor beta chains drawn from one sample of a study of regulatory T cells in long-lasting Graves disease. TCRdb ran MiXCR on the multiplex PCR reads and lists one entry per CDR3 protein. The sample includes roughly 450,000 distinct CDR3 sequences, about 25% of them seen just once. The sequencing here drew on peripheral blood mononuclear cells (PBMCs), taken when the disease was refractory, from a patient treated with antithyroid drugs. These receptors all stem from a female donor with Graves disease. The conserved cysteine and the conserved F or W are not part of the CDR3 here. The order of the fields is V gene, J gene, clone size, D gene, CDR3 protein. The D gene is left open where the match is weak. Clone size, where shown, is once, few, many, or a class for clones that have expanded.

TRBV2	TRBJ2-2	many	NA	ASIRDSTGELF
TRBV3-1	TRBJ2-5	many	TRBD1	ASSQDPRGQETQY
TRBV24-1	TRBJ2-7	many	NA	ATSDLSDSGSYEQY
TRBV7-2	TRBJ2-5	NA	TRBD2	ASSSWTSGPQETQY
TRBV5-1	TRBJ1-4	NA	NA	ASSLAVGDEKLF
TRBV2	TRBJ2-7	NA	TRBD2	ASSGLAGARSSYEQY
TRBV12-3/TRBV12-4	TRBJ2-3	NA	NA	ASIPRPGPTLAGTDTQY
TRBV28	TRBJ1-4	many	TRBD1	ASSTQGAGNEKLF
TRBV28	TRBJ2-7	many	TRBD1	ASSRRGTGSYEQY
TRBV10-3	TRBJ1-5	NA	NA	AISESTGRNQPQH
TRBV6-1	TRBJ2-2	NA	NA	ASTRLITGELF
TRBV28	TRBJ1-2	NA	NA	ASIGDRNYGYT
TRBV3-1	TRBJ1-1	few	TRBD1	ASSFRDRDTEAF
TRBV28	TRBJ2-1	few	NA	ASSLFGVKTRSSYNEQF
TRBV12-3/TRBV12-4	TRBJ1-2	many	TRBD1	ATLPGTARSYGYT
TRBV2	TRBJ1-5	many	NA	ASSVYRDNQPQH
TRBV13	TRBJ2-7	many	TRBD1	ASSLTGQGSYEQY
TRBV10-3	TRBJ2-5	few	NA	AISRKGGMETQY
TRBV4-1	TRBJ1-1	NA	NA	ASSQALGNTEAF
TRBV2	TRBJ2-7	few	TRBD1	ASSVGQGVSYEQY
TRBV6-2/TRBV6-3	TRBJ1-5	NA	NA	ASSYLWGSRQPQH
TRBV12-3/TRBV12-4	TRBJ1-1	few	NA	ASSAGLNTEAF
TRBV5-5	TRBJ2-5	few	TRBD2	ASSLAPGLGRETQY
TRBV3-1	TRBJ2-7	few	NA	ASSQHGGSRDEQY
TRBV28	TRBJ2-7	many	NA	AIIQGFPYEQY